These 30 T cell receptor beta chains were sequenced from one sample in a study of T cell responses to AZD1222 COVID-19 vaccine. Clones were sequenced by immunoSEQ multiplex PCR, and TCRdb holds only the in-frame ones, with some missing. The sample lists over 110,000 clones, 90% to 95% occurring once. Source: peripheral blood, taken on day 0 of AZD1222 vaccination. Receptors originate from an adult in good health.

This clone came up once. The V call is TRBV7-9, the J call TRBJ2-7; D unresolved. Trimming cost V 5 bases and J 6 bases, with 14 bases left between them. This CDR3 has 13 amino acids. Germline lookup yields CDR1 SEHNR and CDR2 FQNEAQ (reference sequence). This CDR3 reads CASSATTGSEQYF. CDR3 sequence (DNA): TGTGCCAGCAGCGCCACCACGGGTTCCGAGCAGTACTTC.

The chain links TRBV18 to TRBJ2-1, with D maybe TRBD2 (6 bases). Germline V gene sequence: CDR1 KGHSH, CDR2 LQKENI. The CDR3 runs to 16 residues. V gave up 3 bases and J gave up 8 bases, with 20 bases separating them. The DNA of the CDR3 is TGTGCCAGCTCACCCCCGGCGGGATCCGCCGCGGATGAGCAGTTCTTC. Amino acid sequence: CASSPPAGSAADEQFF.

The J gene is TRBJ1-2, the V gene TRBV6-6; no firm D call. The CDR3 sequence is 14 residues long. In germline, CDR1 is MNHNY, CDR2 SVGAGI (reference sequence). Trimming took off 7 bases at V and 2 bases at J, with 14 bases between the two ends. CDR3 sequence reads: CASTSPGGNYGYTF. The CDR3 DNA follows: TGTGCCAGCACGTCACCGGGCGGCAACTATGGCTACACCTTC.

The V call is TRBV12-3 or TRBV12-4, the J call TRBJ2-2; D is undetermined. The CDR3 contains 12 residues. With 8 bases removed from V and 6 bases from J, the gap between germline ends came to 10 bases. This chain's CDR3 is CASRWTAGELFF. As DNA, the CDR3 is TGTGCCAGCCGGTGGACCGCCGGGGAGCTGTTTTTT.

The chain combines TRBV6-2 or TRBV6-3 with TRBJ2-7, with 14 bases that match TRBD2. The CDR3 runs 15 residues. Germline assignment: CDR1 MNHEY and CDR2 SVGEGT. The junction had 2 bases not matched to a gene; V was cut back by 5 bases and J by 2 bases. The CDR3, as DNA: TGTGCCAGCAGTGGACTAGCGGGGGGTACCTACGAGCAGTACTTC. Its protein is CASSGLAGGTYEQYF.

This clone showed up just once. The V gene is TRBV5-6, the J gene TRBJ2-5; 14 bases match TRBD2. This CDR3 is built from 17 residues. The V gene's germline CDR1 is SGHDT and CDR2 YYEEEE. The V and J ends lost 5 bases and 5 bases, in that order; junction bases with no gene match: 11. CDR3 in amino acids: CASSPRLAGGRRETQYF. The CDR3 DNA sequence: TGTGCCAGCAGTCCTAGACTAGCGGGAGGGCGTCGGGAGACCCAGTACTTC.

The J gene is TRBJ1-1, the V gene TRBV7-8; D gene unclear. Germline CDR1 reads SGHVS; CDR2 reads FQNEAQ. CDR3 length: 13 residues. V lost 8 bases and J lost 1, with 11 bases in between. Written as DNA, the CDR3 is TGTGCCAGCTCACCGTGGGAGAACACTGAAGCTTTCTTT. Protein sequence: CASSPWENTEAFF.

In the case of this clone: The germline gene is not matched at one end of the junction; a read error may be the cause. The chain combines TRBV4-3 with TRBJ2-1, with a possible D match to TRBD2 (6 bases). CDR3 length: 18 amino acids. Germline values: CDR1 LGHNA, CDR2 YSLEER. Written as DNA, the CDR3 is TGCGCCAGCAGTCAAGCAGCTGAAAGCGGGTACTCCTACAATGAGCAGTTCTTC. It specifies CASSQAAESGYSYNEQFF.

This rearrangement joins TRBV3-1 (or the pseudogene TRBV3-2) to TRBJ2-1; 10 nucleotides match TRBD2. V lost 3 bases, J lost 7 bases, and 6 bases stayed unmatched. CDR1 and CDR2 (germline): LGHDT, YNNKEL (reference sequence). This CDR3 is 15 amino acids long. This CDR3 reads CASSQPAGGPNEQFF. For the CDR3, the DNA is TGTGCCAGCAGCCAGCCAGCGGGGGGGCCAAATGAGCAGTTCTTC.

The rearrangement links TRBV10-3 to TRBJ1-1; possibly TRBD1 for D (5 bases). Germline lookup yields CDR1 ENHRY and CDR2 SYGVKD. V was pared by 4 bases and J by 1 base, with 16 bases between. The CDR3 has 16 residues. The CDR3 protein is CAISGGEGKRNTEAFF. Written as DNA, the CDR3 is TGTGCCATCAGTGGAGGCGAGGGGAAGCGGAACACTGAAGCTTTCTTT.

The V and J genes are TRBV6-1 and TRBJ2-1; D remains ambiguous. The CDR3 is 12 residues long. Germline CDR1 is MNHNS and CDR2 is SASEGT. Trimming removed 2 bases from V and 6 bases from J, with 5 bases in between. The DNA of the CDR3 is TGTGCCAGCAGTGAATCAGCCAATGAGCAGTTCTTC. It specifies CASSESANEQFF.

V is TRBV5-5 and J is TRBJ1-6, with 11 bases aligning to TRBD1. Per the germline V gene, CDR1 is SGHKS and CDR2 is YYEKEE (reference sequence). V trimming: 0 bases; J trimming: 8 bases; junction bases outside the gene matches: 4. The CDR3 is 16 residues long. The CDR3 region is CASSLVLGQGDSPLHF. CDR3 DNA: TGTGCCAGCAGCTTGGTATTGGGACAGGGGGATTCACCCCTCCACTTT.

This rearrangement joins TRBV2 to TRBJ2-2; D possibly corresponds to TRBD1 (5 bases). This CDR3 spans 15 amino acids. The germline V gene encodes CDR1 SNHLY and CDR2 FYNNEI. Trimming shortened V by 4 bases and J by 9 bases, and 18 bases separated the two germline ends. The CDR3 DNA is TGTGCCAGCAGTGCGGCAGGGAATCCTGATAGGGAGCTGTTTTTT. Its translation: CASSAAGNPDRELFF. The variable domain in full, completed from reference TRBV2 and TRBJ2-2, reads EPEVTQTPSHQVTQMGQEVILRCVPISNHLYFYWYRQILGQKVEFLVSFYNNEISEKSEIFDDQFSVERPDGSNFTLKIRSTKLEDSAMYFCASSAAGNPDRELFFGEGSRLTVL.

The chain joins TRBV7-2 to TRBJ2-7; TRBD2 matches at 7 bases. The V gene end was trimmed by 7 bases and the J gene end by 3 bases; junction bases not matched to a gene: 9. The germline CDR1 and CDR2 sequences are SGHTA and FQGNSA. The CDR3 length is 14 residues. As DNA, the CDR3 is TGTGCCAGCACCAATAGCGGGCTTCACTACGAGCAGTACTTC. This encodes CASTNSGLHYEQYF.

The V gene is TRBV6-5, the J gene TRBJ2-1; 7 nucleotides agree with TRBD2. The V segment lost 8 bases and the J segment 4 bases; nucleotides outside the gene matches: 5. The CDR3 length is 13 residues. Germline lookup yields CDR1 MNHEY and CDR2 SVGAGI. The CDR3: CASGGTMYNEQFF. The CDR3 DNA is TGTGCCAGCGGCGGGACTATGTACAATGAGCAGTTCTTC.

The chain has TRBV6-5 and TRBJ2-5; D may be TRBD2 (5 bases). The germline V gene has CDR1 MNHEY and CDR2 SVGAGI. The CDR3 is 13 residues long. The germline V and J ends were trimmed by 5 bases and 4 bases, with 11 bases remaining between them. The CDR3 here is CASSRDKGETQYF. The DNA for the CDR3 is TGTGCCAGCAGTCGGGATAAGGGAGAGACCCAGTACTTC.

The V call is TRBV9, the J call TRBJ1-2, with 10 bases aligning to TRBD1. Germline V gene data show CDR1 as SGDLS and CDR2 as YYNGEE. The CDR3 consists of 15 residues. V lost 0 bases, J lost 3 bases, and 2 bases stayed unmatched. The CDR3 loop reads CASSVEDRGDYGYTF. In nucleotides, the CDR3 is TGTGCCAGCAGCGTAGAGGACAGGGGGGACTATGGCTACACCTTC.

The V call is TRBV28, the J call TRBJ2-7; no firm D call. This CDR3 is built from 14 residues. The germline V gene encodes CDR1 MDHEN and CDR2 SYDVKM. V shed 3 bases and J shed 2 bases, with 11 bases lying between them. The CDR3 reads CASSFQARAYEQYF. In nucleotides, the CDR3 is TGTGCCAGCAGTTTCCAAGCGAGAGCCTACGAGCAGTACTTC.

V usage is TRBV5-4 and J usage is TRBJ2-4; the match to TRBD1 covers 10 bases. The CDR3 runs 14 residues. V was clipped by 4 bases and J by 7 bases; unmatched bases: 5. Germline CDR1 reads SGHNT; CDR2 reads YYREEE (reference sequence). This CDR3 is CASSTGQGGNIQYF. The CDR3 nucleotides read TGTGCCAGCAGCACTGGACAGGGGGGTAACATTCAGTACTTC.

The rearrangement uses TRBV10-3 and TRBJ2-7; D perhaps matches TRBD2 (6 bases). Between the trimmed V and J ends, which lost 6 bases and 2 bases, there was a span of 14 bases. Looked up from germline, CDR1 is ENHRY and CDR2 is SYGVKD. The CDR3 has 14 residues. The CDR3 nucleotides are TGTGCCATCAGACCCGGGGGAAACCCCTACGAGCAGTACTTC. It specifies CAIRPGGNPYEQYF.

The rearrangement uses TRBV18 and TRBJ2-2, with D tentatively TRBD1 (6 bases). Germline CDR1 KGHSH, CDR2 LQKENI. V was clipped by 3 bases and J by 1 base, with 12 bases between them. The CDR3 runs 16 residues. CDR3 bases: TGTGCCAGCTCACCCACGGGACACCTGAACACCGGGGAGCTGTTTTTT. Its translation: CASSPTGHLNTGELFF.

This chain uses TRBV12-5 with TRBJ2-1, with 10 bases that match TRBD2. Germline trimming cut 1 base from V and 0 bases from J; bases unmatched to any gene: 9. CDR3 length: 19 amino acids. The germline gives CDR1 LGHNT, CDR2 FRNRAP. CDR3: CASGLAGTSDGSSYNEQFF. The DNA of the CDR3 is TGTGCTAGTGGTTTGGCCGGGACTAGCGACGGGAGCTCCTACAATGAGCAGTTCTTC.

The CDR3 DNA reads TGTGCCTGGAGTGAAGTGGATACGCAGTATTTT. It encodes CAWSEVDTQYF. V is TRBV30 and J is TRBJ2-3; D call uncertain. The CDR3 totals 11 residues. Trimming took off 1 base at V and 6 bases at J, with 5 bases between the two ends. Germline CDR1 and CDR2: GTSNPN and SVGIG (reference sequence).

The V call is TRBV7-8, the J call TRBJ2-7, with D unresolved. CDR1 SGHVS and CDR2 FQNEAQ come from the germline V gene. This CDR3 comprises 14 residues. V was shortened by 2 bases and J by 1 base, with 9 bases between the two germline ends. In DNA, the CDR3 is TGTGCCAGCAGCTTATCCCCCGGGTCCTACGAGCAGTACTTC. Its translation: CASSLSPGSYEQYF.

J is TRBJ1-2 and V is TRBV6-5, with 8 bases that match TRBD1. The CDR3 sequence is 15 residues long. V lost 0 bases, J lost 7 bases, and 7 bases stayed unmatched. Germline CDR1 and CDR2: MNHEY and SVGAGI. The CDR3 protein is CASSYSRQGAGGYTF. The CDR3 DNA reads as TGTGCCAGCAGTTACTCGCGCCAGGGGGCTGGTGGCTACACCTTC.

The chain is built from TRBV6-2 or TRBV6-3 and TRBJ2-7; D call uncertain. CDR3 length: 14 residues. From germline, CDR1 is MNHEY and CDR2 SVGEGT. V was trimmed by 5 bases and J by 2 bases, leaving 13 bases between them. The CDR3 region is CASSTLGLAYEQYF. The CDR3 DNA reads as TGTGCCAGCAGTACCCTGGGCCTGGCCTACGAGCAGTACTTC.

The rearrangement links TRBV7-3 to TRBJ2-2, with 10 bases aligning to TRBD1. Losses at the gene ends were 5 bases for V and 0 bases for J; bases not matched to a gene: 3. Germline lookup yields CDR1 SGHTA and CDR2 FQGTGA. The CDR3 spans 16 residues. Here the CDR3 reads CASSPTGGTNTGELFF. In DNA, the CDR3 is TGTGCCAGCAGCCCGACAGGGGGCACGAACACCGGGGAGCTGTTTTTT.

The gene calls are TRBV10-3 and TRBJ1-2; a possible D gene is TRBD1 (6 bases). The V end was cut by 6 bases, the J end by 3 bases, with 11 bases between. Germline V CDR1 and CDR2: ENHRY, SYGVKD. This CDR3 region has 13 residues. The CDR3: CAIRDSFYYGYTF. The CDR3 DNA sequence: TGTGCCATCAGGGACAGTTTTTACTATGGCTACACCTTC.

The rearrangement uses TRBV7-8 and TRBJ2-2; the D gene could be TRBD1 or TRBD2 (6 bases each). Germline CDR1 is SGHVS and CDR2 is FQNEAQ. V gave up 7 bases and J gave up 6 bases, with 15 bases separating them. There are 14 residues in the CDR3. DNA for the CDR3: TGTGCCAGCACCCAACGCCGGGGGCCCGGGGAGCTGTTTTTT. It specifies CASTQRRGPGELFF.

The chain carries TRBV28 and TRBJ2-7; the D gene is possibly TRBD1 (5 bases). This CDR3 is 13 amino acids long. Between the trimmed V and J ends, which lost 4 bases and 5 bases, there was a span of 12 bases. The germline gives CDR1 MDHEN, CDR2 SYDVKM. The CDR3 loop is CASSYPSRDEQYF. The CDR3 DNA is TGTGCCAGCAGTTACCCCTCCAGGGACGAGCAGTACTTC.